These 12 T cell receptor beta chains were sequenced from one sample in a study of cytomegalovirus exposure and HLA in healthy donors. Both 60 Vbeta primers and 13 Jbeta primers went into the PCR. Here immunoSEQ multiplex PCR was the method, and the copy in TCRdb shows in-frame clones only, minus some. This table holds about 200,000 clones, 75% to 90% found once. The sequencing input was PBMCs. These receptors were taken from a woman aged 25 to 39 in good health and CMV-seronegative.

The chain couples TRBV18 to TRBJ2-7, with D possibly being TRBD1 (6 bases). This CDR3 is built from 15 residues. Trimming shortened V by 3 bases and J by 3 bases, and 15 bases separated the two germline ends. Germline loops: CDR1 KGHSH, CDR2 LQKENI. The CDR3 protein is CASSPPGQNFYEQYF. The CDR3 DNA is TGTGCCAGCTCACCCCCGGGACAAAATTTCTACGAGCAGTACTTC.

This clone occurred once. This chain joins TRBV6-1 and TRBJ1-1; D is unclear. This CDR3 spans 15 amino acids. Germline V gives CDR1 MNHNS, CDR2 SASEGT. V lost 7 bases and J lost 0, with 15 bases in between. CDR3 coding DNA: TGTGCCAGCATTAAAATCCGAGGTATGAACACTGAAGCTTTCTTT. Protein sequence: CASIKIRGMNTEAFF.

The chain employs TRBV7-9 and TRBJ2-1; the match to TRBD2 covers 9 bases. Germline trimming cut 4 bases from V and 8 bases from J; bases unmatched to any gene: 9. This CDR3 has 15 residues. Germline V lookup: CDR1 SEHNR, CDR2 FQNEAQ (reference sequence). CDR3 nucleotides: TGTGCCAGCAGCTACTTAGCGGGAGAGCTGGATGAGCAGTTCTTC. Protein product: CASSYLAGELDEQFF.

V gene TRBV4-2 combines with J gene TRBJ1-1, with D tentatively TRBD1 (5 bases). Trimming took 0 bases from V and 5 from J, leaving 16 bases between them. From germline, CDR1 is LGHNA and CDR2 YNFKEQ. The CDR3 consists of 16 residues. CDR3 in amino acids: CASSQDRVLEGTEAFF. CDR3 sequence (DNA): TGTGCCAGCAGCCAAGACAGGGTGCTAGAAGGAACTGAAGCTTTCTTT.

This chain connects TRBV10-3 to TRBJ1-5; 8 bases align to TRBD1. The CDR3 extends over 14 amino acids. Trimming removed 0 bases from V and 9 bases from J; junction bases left unmatched: 4. Germline assignment: CDR1 ENHRY and CDR2 SYGVKD. The CDR3 reads CAISESDRELPQHF. The CDR3 DNA reads TGTGCCATCAGTGAGTCGGACAGGGAACTGCCCCAGCATTTT.

The rearrangement uses TRBV15 and TRBJ1-5, with 7 bases that match TRBD1. V gave up 0 bases and J gave up 7 bases; unmatched junction bases: 3. This CDR3 comprises 14 residues. Germline V gene lookup returns CDR1 LNHNV and CDR2 YYDKDF (reference sequence). CDR3 loop: CATSRDQGEQPQHF. The CDR3 DNA follows: TGTGCCACCAGCAGAGATCAGGGGGAGCAGCCCCAGCATTTT.

The rearrangement joins TRBV28 to TRBJ1-5; TRBD1 matches 10 bases. The V segment lost 5 bases and the J segment 6 bases; nucleotides outside the gene matches: 10. Germline CDR1 reads MDHEN; CDR2 reads SYDVKM. The CDR3 runs 16 residues. The CDR3 region has the DNA TGTGCCAGCAGTGCACCCGACAGGGGGCTTGGTCAGCCCCAGCATTTT. Translation gives CASSAPDRGLGQPQHF.

The genes are TRBV27 and TRBJ2-1; 7 nucleotides line up with TRBD2. J gave up 9 bases and V 4 bases, and 6 bases lay outside the gene matches. The germline gives CDR1 MNHEY, CDR2 SMNVEV (reference sequence). The CDR3 has 13 amino acids. CDR3 in amino acids: CASSYPGRGEQFF. In DNA form, the CDR3 reads TGTGCCAGCAGTTATCCGGGGAGGGGTGAGCAGTTCTTC.

This chain uses TRBV11-2 with TRBJ2-5; 7 nucleotides align to TRBD2. Per germline, CDR1 SGHAT and CDR2 FQNNGV. The V and J ends lost 0 bases and 1 base, in that order; junction bases with no gene match: 5. The CDR3 is 16 amino acids. CDR3 region: CASSLDGGWTQETQYF. Written as DNA, the CDR3 is TGTGCCAGCAGCTTAGACGGGGGGTGGACCCAAGAGACCCAGTACTTC.

The chain is built from TRBV29-1 and TRBJ2-5, with a tentative D call TRBD1 (5 bases). The V gene's germline CDR1 is SQVTM and CDR2 ANQGSEA. The CDR3 spans 13 residues. Trimming cost V 5 bases and J 4 bases, with 14 bases left between them. The chain's CDR3 is CSVSQGSRETQYF. The CDR3 DNA reads TGCAGCGTTTCCCAGGGATCAAGAGAGACCCAGTACTTC.

The V call is TRBV6-1, the J call TRBJ2-3; D is possibly TRBD2 (6 bases). Trimming cost V 2 bases and J 1 base, with 16 bases left between them. CDR1 is MNHNS, CDR2 SASEGT, per germline. This CDR3 is built from 17 residues. The CDR3 sequence: CASSERASGGGTDTQYF. CDR3 in DNA: TGTGCCAGCAGTGAAAGGGCCTCAGGCGGGGGCACAGATACGCAGTATTTT.

This chain links TRBV7-2 with TRBJ2-7; D is undetermined. The CDR3 loop spans 15 amino acids. CDR1 and CDR2 from the germline V gene are SGHTA and FQGNSA. V lost 2 bases to trimming and J lost 0 bases, with 11 bases between them. The CDR3 DNA follows: TGTGCCAGCAGCTTAAATTCGAGGTACTCCTACGAGCAGTACTTC. This gives the protein CASSLNSRYSYEQYF.